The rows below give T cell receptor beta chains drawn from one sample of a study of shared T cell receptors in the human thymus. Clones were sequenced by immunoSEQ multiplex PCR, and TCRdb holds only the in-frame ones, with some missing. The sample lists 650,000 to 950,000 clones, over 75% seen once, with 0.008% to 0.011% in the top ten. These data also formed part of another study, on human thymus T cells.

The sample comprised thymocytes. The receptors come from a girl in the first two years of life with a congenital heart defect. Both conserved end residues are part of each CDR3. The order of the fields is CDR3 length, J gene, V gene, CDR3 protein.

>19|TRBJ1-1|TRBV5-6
CASSSNAKPGTGGHTEAFF
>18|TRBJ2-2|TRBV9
CASSVAAGDRYVTGELFF
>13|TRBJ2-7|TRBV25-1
CASSESKGGEQYF
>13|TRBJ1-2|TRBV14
CASSQDHGYGYTF
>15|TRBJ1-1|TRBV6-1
CASSENLQVNTEAFF
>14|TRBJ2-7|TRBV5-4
CASSLGTRNYEQYF
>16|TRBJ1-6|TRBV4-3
CASSQGGLSGNSPLHF
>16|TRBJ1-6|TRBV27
CASSLDRSSYNSPLHF
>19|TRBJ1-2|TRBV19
CASSTASPGQGARPYGYTF
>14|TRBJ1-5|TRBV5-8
CASSSTTGNQPQHF
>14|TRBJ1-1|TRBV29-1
CSVVRGRRDTEAFF
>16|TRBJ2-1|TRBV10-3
CAISELVERGDNEQFF
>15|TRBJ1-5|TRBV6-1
CASSEMLQLNQPQHF
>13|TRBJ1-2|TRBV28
CASRDGHYYGYTF
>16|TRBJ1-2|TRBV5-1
CASSTPGDTANYGYTF
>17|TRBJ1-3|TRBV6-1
CASSKEQGEQAGNTIYF
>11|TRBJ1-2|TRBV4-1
CASTGMGGYTF
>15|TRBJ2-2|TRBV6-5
CASSYGTLGTGELFF
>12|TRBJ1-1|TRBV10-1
CALQAGMTEAFF
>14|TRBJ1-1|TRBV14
CASSHQGWDTEAFF
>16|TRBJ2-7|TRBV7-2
CASSSYRGRHEYEQYF
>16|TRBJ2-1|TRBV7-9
CASSLAPSARSNEQFF
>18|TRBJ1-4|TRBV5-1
CASSPGQTPLAKPDKLFF
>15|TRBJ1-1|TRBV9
CASSVRQHPGTEAFF
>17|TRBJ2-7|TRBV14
CASSQAWAGTVSYEQYF
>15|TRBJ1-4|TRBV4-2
CTSSRHRDSGEKLFF
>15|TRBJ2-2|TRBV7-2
CASSLEQTNTGELFF
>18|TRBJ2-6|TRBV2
CASSEEGYEERGANVLTF
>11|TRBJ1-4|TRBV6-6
CASRTLGGLFF